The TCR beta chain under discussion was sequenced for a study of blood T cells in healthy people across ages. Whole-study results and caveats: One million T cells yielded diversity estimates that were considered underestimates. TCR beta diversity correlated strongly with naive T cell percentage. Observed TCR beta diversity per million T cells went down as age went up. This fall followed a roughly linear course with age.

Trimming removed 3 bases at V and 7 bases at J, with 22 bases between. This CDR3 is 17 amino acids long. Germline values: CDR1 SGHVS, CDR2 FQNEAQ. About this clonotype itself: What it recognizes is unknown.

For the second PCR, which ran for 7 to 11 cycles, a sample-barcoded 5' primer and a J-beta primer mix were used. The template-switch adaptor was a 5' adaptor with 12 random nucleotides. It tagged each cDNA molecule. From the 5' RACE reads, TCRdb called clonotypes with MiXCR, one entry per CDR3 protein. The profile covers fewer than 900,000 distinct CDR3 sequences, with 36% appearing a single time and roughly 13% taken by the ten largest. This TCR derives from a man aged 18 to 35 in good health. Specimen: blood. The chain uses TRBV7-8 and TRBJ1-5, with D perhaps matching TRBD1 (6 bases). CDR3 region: CASSFSSVWGQGQPQHF. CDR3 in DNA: TGTGCCAGCAGCTTTTCTTCTGTATGGGGGCAAGGGCAGCCCCAGCATTTT.